Listed below are T cell receptor beta chains from one sample, sequenced in a study of cytomegalovirus exposure and HLA in healthy donors. The table came from immunoSEQ multiplex PCR; TCRdb's copy has only in-frame clones and leaves some out. The listing contains around 70,000 clones. Sequencing input: PBMCs. These TCRs come from a woman younger than 45 in good health and CMV-seronegative. Both conserved end residues are part of each CDR3. Fields, in order: V gene, D gene, J gene, CDR3 protein, CDR3 DNA. A D gene is named only where the DNA matches it firmly.

TRBV18	.	TRBJ2-7	CASSPPPHTYEQYF	TGTGCCAGCTCACCGCCCCCACATACCTACGAGCAGTACTTC
TRBV19	.	TRBJ1-1	CASSRGDIVNTEAFF	TGTGCCAGTAGTAGGGGGGATATCGTGAACACTGAAGCTTTCTTT
TRBV5-1	.	TRBJ2-2	CASSLFGTQNTGELFF	TGCGCCAGCAGCTTGTTCGGGACACAGAACACCGGGGAGCTGTTTTTT
TRBV25-1	TRBD1	TRBJ1-5	CASSDGQGDRQPQHF	TGTGCCAGCAGTGATGGACAGGGGGATAGACAGCCCCAGCATTTT
TRBV27	TRBD2	TRBJ2-7	CASSYTSGSSYEQYF	TGTGCCAGCAGTTATACCAGCGGGAGCTCCTACGAGCAGTACTTC
TRBV18	.	TRBJ2-2	CASSGLRDTGELFF	TGTGCCAGCTCAGGCCTACGGGACACCGGGGAGCTGTTTTTT
TRBV30	.	TRBJ1-3	CAWSVGGTIYF	TGTGCCTGGAGCGTCGGAGGCACCATATATTTT
TRBV7-9	.	TRBJ2-3	CASSQERATDTQYF	TGTGCCAGCAGCCAAGAGCGGGCAACAGATACGCAGTATTTT
TRBV11-2	TRBD2	TRBJ2-7	CASSPQRGTTYEQYF	TGTGCCAGCAGCCCCCAGCGGGGAACGACCTACGAGCAGTACTTC
TRBV13	TRBD1	TRBJ1-2	CASSLTGAARGYTF	TGTGCCAGCAGCTTAACAGGGGCCGCTCGAGGCTACACCTTC
TRBV4-2	TRBD1	TRBJ1-1	CASSQLLTGDTEAFF	TGTGCCAGCAGCCAACTCTTGACAGGGGACACTGAAGCTTTCTTT
TRBV2	.	TRBJ2-2	CASKRLANTGELFF	TGTGCCAGCAAAAGGTTAGCTAACACCGGGGAGCTGTTTTTT
TRBV19	.	TRBJ1-5	CASSRWTASNQPQHF	TGTGCCAGTAGTAGATGGACAGCTAGCAATCAGCCCCAGCATTTT
TRBV10-1	TRBD1	TRBJ2-7	CASSVGRQGVREQYF	TGCGCCAGCAGTGTTGGGCGGCAGGGGGTACGCGAGCAGTACTTC
TRBV30	TRBD1	TRBJ2-7	CAWSVPRTGARLLSSYEQYF	TGTGCCTGGAGTGTACCTCGGACAGGGGCGAGACTCTTAAGCTCCTACGAGCAGTACTTC
TRBV4-1	.	TRBJ2-1	CASSQANPRDEQFF	TGCGCCAGCAGCCAAGCGAACCCCCGGGATGAGCAGTTCTTC